This TCR beta chain emerged from a study of T cell responses to AZD1222 COVID-19 vaccine. Regarding the study as a whole: Vaccine-related CD4 TCRs covered spike, predominating at 160-218 and 743-854. Clonal diversity was possibly underestimated, and white British individuals and females predominated among donors. Seropositive status at baseline applied to only a handful of AZD1222 recipients.

This CDR3 region has 14 residues. Germline lookup yields CDR1 MGHDK and CDR2 SYGVNS. V was pared by 8 bases and J by 0 bases, with 13 bases between. The data were produced by immunoSEQ multiplex PCR, yet TCRdb's version contains in-frame clones alone and is incomplete. This table holds some 140,000 clones, about 93% found once. With respect to this clone: The antigen is undetermined.

This TCR came from an adult in good health. The sequenced sample was peripheral blood, obtained on day 0 of AZD1222 vaccination. V and J are TRBV25-1 and TRBJ2-5, with D perhaps given as TRBD1 or TRBD2 (5 bases each). The CDR3, as DNA: TGTGCCAGCGGGGCCGGGACGGACCAAGAGACCCAGTACTTC. It specifies CASGAGTDQETQYF.